A selection of T cell receptor beta chains follows, all from one sample in a study of T cell responses to AZD1222 COVID-19 vaccine. Clones were read by immunoSEQ multiplex PCR, and TCRdb kept only the in-frame ones, dropping some. Of 120,000 to 150,000 clones listed, about 89% are singletons. The material sequenced was peripheral blood, taken 28 days after the second dose of the MenACWY control vaccine. The receptors shown here come from an adult who received the MenACWY meningococcal vaccine as a control. Each CDR3 is given with its conserved first and last residue. Fields, in order: D gene, clone size, V gene, J gene, CDR3 protein, CDR3 DNA. A D gene is named only where the DNA matches it firmly. Rows give clone size only sometimes, using once, few, many, or a class for an expanded clone.

NA	NA	TRBV18	TRBJ1-5	CASSPLRASPTGGNQPQHF	TGTGCCAGCTCACCATTACGGGCGTCTCCCACAGGCGGCAATCAGCCCCAGCATTTT
TRBD1	NA	TRBV6-5	TRBJ2-1	CASSSNRGPWDEQFF	TGTGCCAGCAGTTCGAACAGGGGGCCATGGGATGAGCAGTTCTTC
NA	NA	TRBV20-1	TRBJ1-5	CSASPSGWGLSNQPQHF	TGCAGTGCTAGTCCGTCAGGGTGGGGGTTAAGCAATCAGCCCCAGCATTTT
NA	once	TRBV7-6	TRBJ2-1	CASSLATGTVANEQFF	TGTGCCAGCAGCTTAGCCACAGGCACTGTTGCGAATGAGCAGTTCTTC
NA	NA	TRBV2	TRBJ2-3	CASSVLTDTQYF	TGTGCCAGCAGTGTTCTTACAGATACGCAGTATTTT
TRBD2	NA	TRBV5-4	TRBJ2-6	CASSLGAGVNGANVLTF	TGTGCCAGCAGCTTGGGCGCGGGAGTGAATGGGGCCAACGTCCTGACTTTC
TRBD1	NA	TRBV5-1	TRBJ2-5	CASSLRQGGTQYF	TGCGCCAGCAGCTTGAGACAGGGTGGGACCCAGTACTTC
TRBD1	once	TRBV19	TRBJ1-2	CASSTQQGAGYGYTF	TGTGCCAGTAGTACTCAACAGGGGGCAGGCTATGGCTACACCTTC
NA	once	TRBV7-2	TRBJ1-6	CASSATTGTGDSPLHF	TGTGCCAGCAGCGCGACCACAGGGACCGGAGATTCACCCCTCCACTTT
NA	NA	TRBV10-3	TRBJ2-1	CALGGINGDEQFF	TGTGCCTTAGGGGGAATAAACGGCGATGAGCAGTTCTTC
TRBD1	NA	TRBV18	TRBJ1-2	CASSETTEGQGSVGYTF	TGTGCCAGCTCTGAAACGACGGAAGGACAGGGATCGGTGGGCTACACCTTC
NA	NA	TRBV7-6	TRBJ2-3	CASSLIGDTDTQYF	TGTGCCAGCAGCCTAATTGGGGACACAGATACGCAGTATTTT
TRBD1	few	TRBV6-5	TRBJ1-5	CASSSTPTGSQPQHF	TGTGCCAGCAGTTCCACACCGACAGGGAGTCAGCCCCAGCATTTT
TRBD2	few	TRBV27	TRBJ2-7	CASSSPGLAEYEQYF	TGTGCCAGCAGTTCTCCGGGACTAGCGGAATACGAGCAGTACTTC
NA	NA	TRBV28	TRBJ1-6	CASASPGATYNSPLHF	TGTGCCAGCGCCTCCCCAGGGGCGACCTATAATTCACCCCTCCACTTT
TRBD1	NA	TRBV27	TRBJ1-1	CASSRQGSKRNTEAFF	TGTGCCAGCAGTCGACAGGGGTCCAAAAGGAACACTGAAGCTTTCTTT
NA	NA	TRBV28	TRBJ2-2	CASSLGMGTGELFF	TGTGCCAGCAGTTTGGGGATGGGGACCGGGGAGCTGTTTTTT
TRBD1	NA	TRBV19	TRBJ1-1	CASRDRENTEAFF	TGTGCCAGCCGGGACAGGGAAAACACTGAAGCTTTCTTT
NA	NA	TRBV5-4	TRBJ2-3	CASSLETNTDTQYF	TGTGCCAGCAGCTTGGAGACAAATACAGATACGCAGTATTTT
TRBD1	few	TRBV24-1	TRBJ2-4	CATSDGGQGAKNIQYF	TGTGCCACCAGTGACGGGGGACAGGGAGCCAAAAACATTCAGTACTTC
NA	NA	TRBV19	TRBJ1-2	CASSLTGGYGYTF	TGTGCCAGTAGCTTGACAGGTGGCTATGGCTACACCTTC
TRBD1	NA	TRBV5-1	TRBJ1-6	CASSSLTGGGSPLHF	TGCGCCAGCAGCTCCCTGACAGGGGGCGGTTCACCCCTCCACTTT
TRBD1	NA	TRBV28	TRBJ1-5	CASSTGRIHSNQPQHF	TGTGCCAGTTCGACAGGGCGTATTCATAGCAATCAGCCCCAGCATTTT
TRBD1	NA	TRBV27	TRBJ1-6	CASAGGSDNSPLHF	TGTGCCAGCGCAGGGGGGTCCGATAATTCACCCCTCCACTTT
NA	NA	TRBV6-5	TRBJ2-2	CASRRTPDTGELFF	TGTGCCAGCAGGCGAACTCCGGACACCGGGGAGCTGTTTTTT
NA	NA	TRBV24-1	TRBJ2-7	CATSGTGSYEQYF	TGTGCCACCAGTGGGACCGGTTCCTACGAGCAGTACTTC
TRBD2	NA	TRBV7-3	TRBJ2-3	CASSSSLTSGIGTDTQYF	TGTGCCAGCAGCTCATCCTTGACTAGCGGGATAGGCACAGATACGCAGTATTTT
TRBD1	once	TRBV5-1	TRBJ2-2	CASSKTGKDTGELFF	TGCGCCAGCAGCAAGACAGGGAAGGACACCGGGGAGCTGTTTTTT
NA	NA	TRBV10-2	TRBJ2-6	CASSEPTGASGANVLTF	TGCGCCAGCAGTGAGCCTACAGGAGCCTCTGGGGCCAACGTCCTGACTTTC
TRBD1	NA	TRBV6-5	TRBJ2-7	CASSYGGQGAYEQYF	TGTGCCAGCAGTTACGGGGGACAGGGGGCCTACGAGCAGTACTTC
NA	NA	TRBV6-1	TRBJ2-7	CASSELTEQYF	TGTGCCAGCAGTGAACTGACCGAGCAGTACTTC
TRBD1	NA	TRBV28	TRBJ1-2	CASSSSGTDHYGYTF	TGTGCCAGCAGTTCATCCGGGACAGACCACTATGGCTACACCTTC
NA	NA	TRBV3-1/TRBV3-2	TRBJ2-3	CASSQELGRPDTQYF	TGTGCCAGCAGCCAAGAACTGGGGCGGCCAGATACGCAGTATTTT
NA	NA	TRBV14	TRBJ2-1	CASSALGGNYNEQFF	TGTGCCAGCAGCGCACTAGGCGGGAACTACAATGAGCAGTTCTTC
NA	NA	TRBV28	TRBJ1-3	CASSLTPERGNTIYF	TGTGCCAGCAGTTTAACCCCGGAACGTGGAAACACCATATATTTT
TRBD1	NA	TRBV24-1	TRBJ2-7	CATPRDRSSYEQYF	TGTGCCACCCCGAGGGACAGAAGCTCCTACGAGCAGTACTTC
NA	NA	TRBV19	TRBJ2-1	CASSIVNNEQFF	TGTGCCAGTAGTATAGTCAACAATGAGCAGTTCTTC
NA	NA	TRBV2	TRBJ1-5	CASSELGSNQPQHF	TGTGCCAGCAGTGAATTAGGTTCCAATCAGCCCCAGCATTTT
NA	NA	TRBV5-6	TRBJ2-3	CASSLARGRYTQYF	TGTGCCAGCAGCTTGGCTAGGGGCCGCTATACGCAGTATTTT
NA	NA	TRBV9	TRBJ2-1	CASSVSGVFNEQFF	TGTGCCAGCAGCGTAAGCGGCGTTTTCAATGAGCAGTTCTTC
NA	once	TRBV3-1/TRBV3-2	TRBJ2-5	CASSPNTANNRVVQETQYF	TGTGCCAGCAGCCCAAATACCGCTAACAACAGGGTTGTGCAAGAGACCCAGTACTTC
TRBD1	NA	TRBV12-3/TRBV12-4	TRBJ1-2	CASTPTGNYGYTF	TGTGCCAGCACCCCGACAGGGAACTATGGCTACACCTTC
TRBD1	NA	TRBV10-3	TRBJ2-7	CAIGTGKHEQYF	TGTGCCATCGGGACAGGGAAGCACGAGCAGTACTTC
NA	NA	TRBV6-5	TRBJ2-2	CASSYRASGVGELFF	TGTGCCAGCAGTTACCGGGCTTCGGGGGTCGGGGAGCTGTTTTTT